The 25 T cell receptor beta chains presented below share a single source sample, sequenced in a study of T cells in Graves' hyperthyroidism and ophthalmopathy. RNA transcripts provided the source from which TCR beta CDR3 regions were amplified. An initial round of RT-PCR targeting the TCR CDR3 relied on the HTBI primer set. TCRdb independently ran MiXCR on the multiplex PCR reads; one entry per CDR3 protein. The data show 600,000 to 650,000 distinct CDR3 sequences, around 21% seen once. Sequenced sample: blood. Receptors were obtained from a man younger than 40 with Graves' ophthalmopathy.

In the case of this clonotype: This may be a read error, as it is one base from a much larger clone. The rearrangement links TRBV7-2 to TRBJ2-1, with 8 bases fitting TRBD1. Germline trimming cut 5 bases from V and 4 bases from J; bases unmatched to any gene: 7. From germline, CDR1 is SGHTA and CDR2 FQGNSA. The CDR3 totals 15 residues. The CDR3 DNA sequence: TGTGCCAGCAGCCTTGTGACAGGGGCTTACAATGAGCAGTTCTTC. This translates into CASSLVTGAYNEQFF.

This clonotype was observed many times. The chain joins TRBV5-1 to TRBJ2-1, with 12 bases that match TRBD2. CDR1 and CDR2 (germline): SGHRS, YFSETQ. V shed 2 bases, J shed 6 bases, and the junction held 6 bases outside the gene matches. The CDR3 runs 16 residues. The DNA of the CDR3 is TGCGCCAGCAGCTTCACACTAGCGGGAGGTCCCAATGAGCAGTTCTTC. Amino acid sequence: CASSFTLAGGPNEQFF.

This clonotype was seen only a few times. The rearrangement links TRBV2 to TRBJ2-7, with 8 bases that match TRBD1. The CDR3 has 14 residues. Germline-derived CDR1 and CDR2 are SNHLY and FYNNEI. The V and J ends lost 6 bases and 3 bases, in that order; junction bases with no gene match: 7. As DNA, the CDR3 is TGTGCCAGCAGCAGGACAGGGCAAAACTACGAGCAGTACTTC. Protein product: CASSRTGQNYEQYF.

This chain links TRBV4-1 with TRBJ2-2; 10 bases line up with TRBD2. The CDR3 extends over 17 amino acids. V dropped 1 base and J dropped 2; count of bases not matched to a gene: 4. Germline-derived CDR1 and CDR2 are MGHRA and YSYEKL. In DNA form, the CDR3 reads TGCGCCAGCAGCCAAGCATGGACTAGCGGTAACACCGGGGAGCTGTTTTTT. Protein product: CASSQAWTSGNTGELFF.

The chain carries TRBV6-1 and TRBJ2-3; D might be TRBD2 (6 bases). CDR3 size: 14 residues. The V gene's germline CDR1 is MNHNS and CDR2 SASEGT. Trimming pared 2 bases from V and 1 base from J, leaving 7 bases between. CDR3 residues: CASSELARTDTQYF. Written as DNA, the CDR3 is TGTGCCAGCAGTGAACTAGCGCGCACAGATACGCAGTATTTT.

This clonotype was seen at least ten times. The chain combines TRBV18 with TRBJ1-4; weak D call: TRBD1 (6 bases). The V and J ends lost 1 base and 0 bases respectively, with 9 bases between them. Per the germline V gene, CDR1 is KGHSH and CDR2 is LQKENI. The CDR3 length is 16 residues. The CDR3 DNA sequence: TGTGCCAGCTCACCACAGGACAGCCCAACTAATGAAAAACTGTTTTTT. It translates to CASSPQDSPTNEKLFF.

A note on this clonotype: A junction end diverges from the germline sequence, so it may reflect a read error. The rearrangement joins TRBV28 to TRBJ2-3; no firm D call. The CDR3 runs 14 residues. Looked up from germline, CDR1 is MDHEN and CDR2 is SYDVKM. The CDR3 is CASSFGSRTDMQYF. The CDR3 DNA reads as TGTGCCAGCAGTTTCGGATCCCGCACAGATATGCAGTATTTT.

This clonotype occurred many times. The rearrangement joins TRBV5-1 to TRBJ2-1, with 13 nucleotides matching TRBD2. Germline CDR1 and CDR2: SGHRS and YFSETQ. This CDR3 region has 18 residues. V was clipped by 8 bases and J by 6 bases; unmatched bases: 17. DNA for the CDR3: TGCGCCAGTATGTTTGATCCTTTCGGGACTAGCGGGACCAATGAGCAGTTCTTC. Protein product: CASMFDPFGTSGTNEQFF. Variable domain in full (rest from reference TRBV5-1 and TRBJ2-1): KAGVTQTPRYLIKTRGQQVTLSCSPISGHRSVSWYQQTPGQGLQFLFEYFSETQRNKGNFPGRFSGRQFSNSRSEMNVSTLELGDSALYLCASMFDPFGTSGTNEQFFGPGTRLTVL.

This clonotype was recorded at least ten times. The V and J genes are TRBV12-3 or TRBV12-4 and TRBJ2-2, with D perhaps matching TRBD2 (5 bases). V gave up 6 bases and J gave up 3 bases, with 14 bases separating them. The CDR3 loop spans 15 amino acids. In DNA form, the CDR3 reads TGTGCCAGCAGCAAGAAGAGCGGATACACCGGGGAGCTGTTTTTT. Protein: CASSKKSGYTGELFF.

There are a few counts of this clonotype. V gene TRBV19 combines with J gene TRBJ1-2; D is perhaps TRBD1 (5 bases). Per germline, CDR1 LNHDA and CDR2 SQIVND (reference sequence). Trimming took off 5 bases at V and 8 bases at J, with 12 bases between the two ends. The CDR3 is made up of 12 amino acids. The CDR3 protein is CASSPREEGYTF. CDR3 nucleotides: TGTGCCAGTAGTCCCAGGGAGGAGGGCTACACCTTC. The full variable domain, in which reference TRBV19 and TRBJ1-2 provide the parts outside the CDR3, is DGGITQSPKYLFRKEGQNVTLSCEQNLNHDAMYWYRQDPGQGLRLIYYSQIVNDFQKGDIAEGYSVSREKKESFPLTVTSAQKNPTAFYLCASSPREEGYTFGSGTRLTVV.

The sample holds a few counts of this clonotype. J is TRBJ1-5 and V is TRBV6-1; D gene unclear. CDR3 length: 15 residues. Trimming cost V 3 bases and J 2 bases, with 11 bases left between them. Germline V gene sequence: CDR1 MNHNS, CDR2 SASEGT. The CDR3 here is CASSESPSRNQPQHF. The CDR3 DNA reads TGTGCCAGCAGTGAGAGTCCATCCCGCAATCAGCCCCAGCATTTT.

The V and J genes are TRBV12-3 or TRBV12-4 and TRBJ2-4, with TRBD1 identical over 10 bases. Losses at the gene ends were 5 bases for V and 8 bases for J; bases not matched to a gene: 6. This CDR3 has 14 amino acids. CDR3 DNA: TGTGCCAGCAGTGTAGTTGGGACAGGGGACATTCAGTACTTC. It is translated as CASSVVGTGDIQYF.

CDR3 sequence (DNA): TGTGCCAGTAGTATAACCAGTATGAACACTGAAGCTTTCTTT. Encoded protein: CASSITSMNTEAFF. The chain couples TRBV19 to TRBJ1-1; the D is unclear. Per the germline V gene, CDR1 is LNHDA and CDR2 is SQIVND (reference sequence). V lost 2 bases and J 0 bases, leaving 7 bases between the germline ends. The CDR3 totals 14 residues.

The CDR3 DNA reads TGTGCCACCATGGGGACCCATACGCAGTATTTT. Amino acids: CATMGTHTQYF. The rearrangement uses TRBV28 and TRBJ2-3; the D call may be TRBD1 or TRBD2 (5 bases each). The CDR3 loop spans 11 amino acids. Trimming left V 10 bases short and J 7 bases short, with 12 bases between. CDR1 and CDR2 from the germline V gene are MDHEN and SYDVKM.

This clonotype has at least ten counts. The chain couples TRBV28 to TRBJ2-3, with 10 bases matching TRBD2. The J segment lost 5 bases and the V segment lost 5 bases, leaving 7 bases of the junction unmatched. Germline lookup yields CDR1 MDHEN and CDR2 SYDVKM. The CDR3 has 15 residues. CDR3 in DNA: TGTGCCAGCAGTCTCCTAGCGGGAGTTGGAGATACGCAGTATTTT. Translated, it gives CASSLLAGVGDTQYF.

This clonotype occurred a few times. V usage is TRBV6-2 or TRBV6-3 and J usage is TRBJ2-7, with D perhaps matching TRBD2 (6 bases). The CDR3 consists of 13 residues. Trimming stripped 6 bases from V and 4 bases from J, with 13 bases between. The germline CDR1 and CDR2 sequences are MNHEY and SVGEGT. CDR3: CASRTSGGYEQYF. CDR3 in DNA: TGTGCCAGCAGGACTTCCGGGGGATACGAGCAGTACTTC.

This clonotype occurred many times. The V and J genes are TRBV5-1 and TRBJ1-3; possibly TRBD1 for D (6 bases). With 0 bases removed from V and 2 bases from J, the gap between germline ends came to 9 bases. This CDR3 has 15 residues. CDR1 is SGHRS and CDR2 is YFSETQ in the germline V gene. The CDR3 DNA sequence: TGCGCCAGCAGCTTGGATAGGGGGACTGGAAACACCATATATTTT. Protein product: CASSLDRGTGNTIYF.

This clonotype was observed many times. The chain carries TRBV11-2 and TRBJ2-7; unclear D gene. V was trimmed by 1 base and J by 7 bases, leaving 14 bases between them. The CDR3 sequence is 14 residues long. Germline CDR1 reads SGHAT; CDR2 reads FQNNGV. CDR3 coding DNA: TGTGCCAGCAGCTTAGTCGTGGCTGGAAAGGAGCAGTACTTC. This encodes CASSLVVAGKEQYF.

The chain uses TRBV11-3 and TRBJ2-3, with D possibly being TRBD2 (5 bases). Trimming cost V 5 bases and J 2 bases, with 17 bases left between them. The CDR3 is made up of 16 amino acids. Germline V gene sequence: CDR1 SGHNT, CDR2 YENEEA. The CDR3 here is CASSTGLVETTDTQYF. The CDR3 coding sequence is TGTGCCAGCAGCACCGGACTGGTAGAAACCACAGATACGCAGTATTTT.

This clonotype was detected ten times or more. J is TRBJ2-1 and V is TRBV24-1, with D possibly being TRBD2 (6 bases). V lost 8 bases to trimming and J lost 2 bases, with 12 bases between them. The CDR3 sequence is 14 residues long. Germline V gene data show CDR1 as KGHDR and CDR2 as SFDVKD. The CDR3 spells CATKGTGAYNEQFF. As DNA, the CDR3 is TGTGCCACCAAAGGGACTGGAGCCTACAATGAGCAGTTCTTC.

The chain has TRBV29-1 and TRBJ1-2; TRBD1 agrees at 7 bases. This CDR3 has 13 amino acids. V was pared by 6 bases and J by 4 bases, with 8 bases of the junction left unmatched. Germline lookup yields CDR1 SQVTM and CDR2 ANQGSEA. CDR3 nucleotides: TGCAGCGTCATCCGGACAGGCCTCTATGGCTACACCTTC. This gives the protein CSVIRTGLYGYTF. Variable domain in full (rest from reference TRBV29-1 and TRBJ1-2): SAVISQKPSRDICQRGTSLTIQCQVDSQVTMMFWYRQQPGQSLTLIATANQGSEATYESGFVIDKFPISRPNLTFSTLTVSNMSPEDSSIYLCSVIRTGLYGYTFGSGTRLTVV.

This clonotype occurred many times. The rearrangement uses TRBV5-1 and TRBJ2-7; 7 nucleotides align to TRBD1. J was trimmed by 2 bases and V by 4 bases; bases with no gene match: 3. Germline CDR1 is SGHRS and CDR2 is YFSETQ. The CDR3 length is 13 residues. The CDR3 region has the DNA TGCGCCAGCAGCATTGGGACAGCCTACGAGCAGTACTTC. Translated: CASSIGTAYEQYF.

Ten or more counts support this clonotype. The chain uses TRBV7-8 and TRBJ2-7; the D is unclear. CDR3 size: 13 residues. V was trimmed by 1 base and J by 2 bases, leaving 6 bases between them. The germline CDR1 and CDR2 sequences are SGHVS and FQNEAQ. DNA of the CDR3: TGTGCCAGCAGCTTAGAACCTACCTACGAGCAGTACTTC. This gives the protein CASSLEPTYEQYF.

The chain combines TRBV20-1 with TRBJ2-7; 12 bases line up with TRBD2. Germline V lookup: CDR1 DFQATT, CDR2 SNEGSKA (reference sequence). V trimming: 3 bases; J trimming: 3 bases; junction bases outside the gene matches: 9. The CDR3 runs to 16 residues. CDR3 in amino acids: CSASPRLAGVIYEQYF. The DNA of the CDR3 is TGCAGTGCTAGTCCCAGACTAGCGGGAGTCATCTACGAGCAGTACTTC.

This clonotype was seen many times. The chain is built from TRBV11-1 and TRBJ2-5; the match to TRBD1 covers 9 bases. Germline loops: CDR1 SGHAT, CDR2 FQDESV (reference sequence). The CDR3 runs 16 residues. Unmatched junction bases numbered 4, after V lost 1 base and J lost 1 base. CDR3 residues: CASSLVDRGPQETQYF. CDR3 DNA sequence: TGTGCCAGCAGCTTAGTGGACAGGGGACCCCAAGAGACCCAGTACTTC. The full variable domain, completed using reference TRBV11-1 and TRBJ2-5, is EAEVAQSPRYKITEKSQAVAFWCDPISGHATLYWYRQILGQGPELLVQFQDESVVDDSQLPKDRFSAERLKGVDSTLKIQPAELGDSAMYLCASSLVDRGPQETQYFGPGTRLLVL.